The 7 T cell receptor beta chains below were found in one sample sequenced in a study of T cell clonotyping in hematopoietic cell transplantation. Profiled with immunoSEQ multiplex PCR; TCRdb holds only in-frame clones, not every one. The sample has tens of thousands of clones, approximately 95% seen once. Sequenced sample: peripheral blood mononuclear cells. The receptor source for this set is a man under 40 in good health. Some clones in this sample may be carry-over from other donors' samples.

The chain joins TRBV2 to TRBJ1-1, with a tentative D call TRBD1 (5 bases). The V gene's germline CDR1 is SNHLY and CDR2 FYNNEI. The V and J ends lost 6 bases and 8 bases respectively, with 10 bases between them. This CDR3 has 11 residues. CDR3 sequence: CASRGGEEAFF. CDR3 sequence (DNA): TGTGCCAGCAGGGGGGGGGAAGAAGCTTTCTTT.

This chain joins TRBV5-1 and TRBJ1-1; no definite D call. The V gene lost 1 base and the J gene lost 3 bases, with 10 bases spanning the gap. Germline values: CDR1 SGHRS, CDR2 YFSETQ. This CDR3 comprises 14 residues. CDR3 nucleotide sequence: TGCGCCAGCAGCTTGTTGGGAACGGACACTGAAGCTTTCTTT. Amino acid sequence: CASSLLGTDTEAFF.

The gene calls are TRBV27 and TRBJ1-2, with 10 bases lining up with TRBD1. CDR3 length: 14 amino acids. Trimming at V came to 6 bases and at J to 2 bases, leaving 3 bases not matched to a gene. Looked up from germline, CDR1 is MNHEY and CDR2 is SMNVEV (reference sequence). CDR3: CASRRQGANYGYTF. CDR3 in DNA: TGTGCCAGCAGAAGACAGGGGGCGAACTATGGCTACACCTTC.

The chain is built from TRBV5-1 and TRBJ2-1; 7 positions match TRBD1. The CDR3 extends over 15 amino acids. The V and J ends lost 0 bases and 1 base, in that order; junction bases with no gene match: 1. Germline V gene lookup returns CDR1 SGHRS and CDR2 YFSETQ. The chain's CDR3 is CASSLGQGSYNEQFF. In nucleotides, the CDR3 is TGCGCCAGCAGCTTGGGACAGGGATCCTACAATGAGCAGTTCTTC.

The chain has TRBV2 and TRBJ2-1, with D perhaps given as TRBD1 or TRBD2 (5 bases each). The ends were cut back, 0 bases at V and 12 bases at J, with 15 bases in the middle. This CDR3 is 14 amino acids long. Germline-derived CDR1 and CDR2 are SNHLY and FYNNEI. CDR3 DNA sequence: TGTGCCAGCAGTGAAGCTGGGACGGCATCAGGGCAGTTCTTC. It yields the protein CASSEAGTASGQFF. Variable domain in full (rest from reference TRBV2 and TRBJ2-1): EPEVTQTPSHQVTQMGQEVILRCVPISNHLYFYWYRQILGQKVEFLVSFYNNEISEKSEIFDDQFSVERPDGSNFTLKIRSTKLEDSAMYFCASSEAGTASGQFFGPGTRLTVL.

The V call is TRBV27, the J call TRBJ2-3; 8 bases agree with TRBD1. The trim removed 4 bases at V and 2 bases at J, leaving 5 bases unmatched. This CDR3 is 15 amino acids long. Per the germline V gene, CDR1 is MNHEY and CDR2 is SMNVEV (reference sequence). Written as DNA, the CDR3 is TGTGCCAGCAGTTACCAGGGGGCACACACAGATACGCAGTATTTT. It specifies CASSYQGAHTDTQYF.

The genes are TRBV20-1 and TRBJ2-7; D is uncertain. Looked up from germline, CDR1 is DFQATT and CDR2 is SNEGSKA (reference sequence). The CDR3 spans 10 residues. Trimming cost V 3 bases and J 4 bases, with 4 bases left between them. This CDR3 is CSASNYEQYF. The CDR3 region has the DNA TGCAGTGCTAGTAATTACGAGCAGTACTTC.